The 15 T cell receptor beta chains listed next were all sequenced from one sample in a study of cytomegalovirus exposure and HLA in healthy donors. The PCR made use of 60 Vbeta and 13 Jbeta primers. Profiled with immunoSEQ multiplex PCR; TCRdb holds only in-frame clones, not every one. The profile shows 100,000 to 150,000 clones, roughly 80% of them singletons. Sequences were obtained from PBMCs. Every receptor here comes from a woman in her 40s in good health and CMV-seronegative.

V gene TRBV10-3 combines with J gene TRBJ2-3, with 11 bases identical to TRBD2. Germline-derived CDR1 and CDR2 are ENHRY and SYGVKD. The CDR3 is made up of 17 amino acids. V was pared by 0 bases and J by 5 bases, with 7 bases of the junction left unmatched. The CDR3 DNA is TGTGCCATCAGTGAGTCCGGGGGGGGACTAGCGGTAGATACGCAGTATTTT. This translates into CAISESGGGLAVDTQYF.

J is TRBJ2-7 and V is TRBV7-8; D not certain. Germline V gene sequence: CDR1 SGHVS, CDR2 FQNEAQ. V gave up 1 base and J gave up 3 bases, with 10 bases separating them. The CDR3 is 14 amino acids. The CDR3 DNA reads as TGTGCCAGCAGCTTAGACGCAGGCCGCTACGAGCAGTACTTC. As protein: CASSLDAGRYEQYF.

This chain uses TRBV4-2 with TRBJ2-7; 8 positions match TRBD2. Germline V gene data show CDR1 as LGHNA and CDR2 as YNFKEQ. The ends lost 7 bases at V and 6 bases at J; junction bases unmatched: 11. This CDR3 is 14 amino acids long. The CDR3 nucleotides read TGTGCCAGCACCAAAACAGCGGGAGCAAGCGAGCAGTACTTC. This codes for CASTKTAGASEQYF.

This clone was seen a handful of times. The V and J genes are TRBV9 and TRBJ2-1; possibly TRBD2 for D (7 bases). In germline, CDR1 is SGDLS, CDR2 YYNGEE. The CDR3 runs to 13 residues. The V end lost 0 bases, the J end lost 10 bases, and 11 bases lay between the germline ends. In nucleotides, the CDR3 is TGTGCCAGCAGCGTAGGCTGGGGGGGCGAGCAGTTCTTC. Its translation: CASSVGWGGEQFF.

This clone has a handful of counts. The chain combines TRBV6-5 with TRBJ2-5, with 7 bases matching TRBD1. With V trimmed by 6 bases and J by 5 bases, 3 bases remained unmatched. The CDR3 totals 12 residues. CDR1 and CDR2 (germline): MNHEY, SVGAGI. The CDR3 region is CASRTDRETQYF. In DNA form, the CDR3 reads TGTGCCAGCAGGACGGACAGGGAGACCCAGTACTTC.

The chain joins TRBV9 to TRBJ2-1, with a weak D call TRBD2 (5 bases). In germline, CDR1 is SGDLS, CDR2 YYNGEE. V was shortened by 3 bases and J by 5 bases, with 6 bases between the two germline ends. The CDR3 has 12 residues. The CDR3 DNA sequence: TGTGCCAGCAGCGCCGGGGACAATGAGCAGTTCTTC. The encoded protein is CASSAGDNEQFF. The variable domain in full, with the rest retrieved from reference TRBV9 and TRBJ2-1, is DSGVTQTPKHLITATGQRVTLRCSPRSGDLSVYWYQQSLDQGLQFLIQYYNGEERAKGNILERFSAQQFPDLHSELNLSSLELGDSALYFCASSAGDNEQFFGPGTRLTVL.

This chain connects TRBV6-5 to TRBJ1-2; D uncertain. V dropped 3 bases and J dropped 2 bases, with 7 bases sitting between them. Germline CDR1 reads MNHEY; CDR2 reads SVGAGI. The length of the CDR3 is 13 residues. CDR3 residues: CASSYYLNYGYTF. The CDR3 coding sequence is TGTGCCAGCAGTTATTATCTAAACTATGGCTACACCTTC.

In DNA form, the CDR3 reads TGTGCCAGCAGCTACCTCGGGGGGGCCTCAGATACGCAGTATTTT. Its translation: CASSYLGGASDTQYF. This chain uses TRBV11-2 with TRBJ2-3, with 8 bases fitting TRBD2. Unmatched junction bases numbered 7, after V lost 4 bases and J lost 4 bases. This CDR3 comprises 15 residues. Per germline, CDR1 SGHAT and CDR2 FQNNGV. Variable domain in full (rest from reference TRBV11-2 and TRBJ2-3): EAGVAQSPRYKIIEKRQSVAFWCNPISGHATLYWYQQILGQGPKLLIQFQNNGVVDDSQLPKDRFSAERLKGVDSTLKIQPAKLEDSAVYLCASSYLGGASDTQYFGPGTRLTVL.

V gene TRBV6-5 combines with J gene TRBJ1-2; 7 nucleotides agree with TRBD1. CDR3 size: 14 residues. Losses at the gene ends were 2 bases for V and 8 bases for J; bases not matched to a gene: 8. Germline CDR1 MNHEY, CDR2 SVGAGI. The CDR3: CASSYRVQGGGYTF. In DNA, the CDR3 is TGTGCCAGCAGTTACCGAGTTCAGGGGGGCGGCTACACCTTC.

The chain couples TRBV11-2 to TRBJ2-7; the match to TRBD2 covers 8 bases. Germline V gene lookup returns CDR1 SGHAT and CDR2 FQNNGV. With 5 bases clipped from V and 2 bases from J, the junction kept 5 bases outside the gene matches. The length of the CDR3 is 14 residues. DNA of the CDR3: TGTGCCAGCAGCGTTAGGCGGGGGGCCTACGAGCAGTACTTC. It translates to CASSVRRGAYEQYF.

The V gene is TRBV7-6, the J gene TRBJ2-7, with D unresolved. There are 13 residues in the CDR3. The V end was cut by 5 bases, the J end by 0 bases, with 8 bases between. CDR1 and CDR2 (germline): SGHVS, FNYEAQ. The CDR3 DNA reads as TGTGCCAGCAGCCTCCAGTCCTCCTACGAGCAGTACTTC. It encodes CASSLQSSYEQYF.

The V call is TRBV2, the J call TRBJ1-6; 10 bases agree with TRBD1. The CDR3 runs to 15 residues. Germline CDR1 reads SNHLY; CDR2 reads FYNNEI. V trimming: 5 bases; J trimming: 7 bases; junction bases outside the gene matches: 5. The CDR3, as DNA: TGTGCCAGCAGTAAACCGGGACAGGGGAATTCACCCCTCCACTTT. It encodes CASSKPGQGNSPLHF.

The V gene is TRBV19, the J gene TRBJ1-2, with 7 nucleotides matching TRBD1. Germline trimming cut 2 bases from V and 4 bases from J; bases unmatched to any gene: 7. Germline loops: CDR1 LNHDA, CDR2 SQIVND (reference sequence). This CDR3 is built from 15 residues. CDR3 nucleotides: TGTGCCAGTAGTATAACCCCGACAGGGCGCTATGGCTACACCTTC. Translation: CASSITPTGRYGYTF.

The chain has TRBV28 and TRBJ2-3; 10 nucleotides align to TRBD2. CDR3 length: 19 amino acids. J gave up 2 bases and V 5 bases, and 16 bases lay outside the gene matches. CDR1 MDHEN and CDR2 SYDVKM come from the germline V gene. The CDR3, as DNA: TGTGCCAGCAGTCCTAATCTAGCGGGAGTTGGAGGGATCACAGATACGCAGTATTTT. This translates into CASSPNLAGVGGITDTQYF.

The rearrangement joins TRBV5-1 to TRBJ2-1; a possible D gene is TRBD2 (5 bases). The CDR3 sequence is 14 residues long. V was trimmed by 1 base and J by 3 bases, leaving 8 bases between them. Germline values: CDR1 SGHRS, CDR2 YFSETQ. The CDR3 DNA is TGCGCCAGCAGCTTGAGAGGGAACTACAATGAGCAGTTCTTC. This codes for CASSLRGNYNEQFF.